These 25 T cell receptor beta chains came from one sample sequenced in a study of blood T cell repertoires in COVID-19. This table comes from immunoSEQ multiplex PCR, and its TCRdb copy is limited to in-frame clones, with some not included. The sample carries roughly 340,000 clones, around 87% recorded once. What was sequenced was peripheral blood. The receptor set was obtained from a woman in her forties or fifties with COVID-19, enrolled during active disease.

The rearrangement links TRBV18 to TRBJ2-7; TRBD2 might be the D (5 bases). In germline, CDR1 is KGHSH, CDR2 LQKENI. Trimming pared 1 base from V and 5 bases from J, leaving 21 bases between. CDR3 length: 17 residues. CDR3 sequence reads: CASSPRAWGVEQNEQYF. The CDR3 DNA sequence: TGTGCCAGCTCACCACGGGCGTGGGGAGTAGAGCAAAACGAGCAGTACTTC.

The J gene is TRBJ2-7, the V gene TRBV7-9; no reliable D call. V shed 4 bases and J shed 0 bases, with 16 bases lying between them. The CDR3 covers 16 residues. Germline CDR1 reads SEHNR; CDR2 reads FQNEAQ (reference sequence). CDR3 region: CASSSSSYGGSYEQYF. As DNA, the CDR3 is TGTGCCAGCAGCTCCTCGTCGTACGGCGGCTCCTACGAGCAGTACTTC.

This clone was seen just once. The V gene is TRBV5-1, the J gene TRBJ2-5; maybe TRBD2 (6 bases). The CDR3 consists of 16 residues. Deletions cut 4 bases from V and 5 bases from J, with 21 bases between. Germline values: CDR1 SGHRS, CDR2 YFSETQ. The CDR3 DNA reads TGCGCCAGCAGCCGGAGGCCGGGACTCCCCTCGGAGACCCAGTACTTC. Protein sequence: CASSRRPGLPSETQYF.

The chain is built from TRBV12-5 and TRBJ1-1; TRBD1 matches at 8 bases. Germline V CDR1 and CDR2: LGHNT, FRNRAP. V shed 5 bases, J shed 7 bases, and the junction held 9 bases outside the gene matches. The CDR3 covers 14 residues. CDR3: CASGITGGMNEAFF. The CDR3 DNA sequence: TGTGCTAGTGGTATTACAGGGGGAATGAATGAAGCTTTCTTT.

The chain has TRBV28 and TRBJ2-5; 7 bases line up with TRBD1. Looked up from germline, CDR1 is MDHEN and CDR2 is SYDVKM. The CDR3 length is 13 residues. The V and J ends lost 5 bases and 4 bases, in that order; junction bases with no gene match: 4. CDR3 residues: CASSLHRGETQYF. CDR3 coding DNA: TGTGCCAGCAGTCTCCACAGGGGAGAGACCCAGTACTTC.

This chain connects TRBV13 to TRBJ1-2; 9 nucleotides agree with TRBD1. Germline CDR1 PRHDT, CDR2 FYEKMQ (reference sequence). V lost 0 bases, J lost 13 bases, and 9 bases stayed unmatched. This CDR3 is built from 14 residues. The CDR3 spells CASSLGRTGQGITF. The CDR3, as DNA: TGTGCCAGCAGCTTAGGCCGAACGGGACAGGGTATCACCTTC.

This rearrangement joins TRBV5-6 to TRBJ1-2, with 12 bases matching TRBD1. CDR1 SGHDT and CDR2 YYEEEE come from the germline V gene. The junction had 15 bases not matched to a gene; V was cut back by 3 bases and J by 3 bases. The CDR3 has 19 amino acids. CDR3 region: CASSSPWGTGGEADYGYTF. CDR3 sequence (DNA): TGTGCCAGCAGCTCCCCCTGGGGGACAGGGGGCGAAGCGGACTATGGCTACACCTTC.

The V call is TRBV6-6, the J call TRBJ2-3, with D perhaps TRBD2 (6 bases). This CDR3 is 16 amino acids long. Per the germline V gene, CDR1 is MNHNY and CDR2 is SVGAGI (reference sequence). The V end lost 2 bases, the J end lost 0 bases, and 12 bases lay between the germline ends. The CDR3 DNA reads as TGTGCCAGCAGTTACGATGGCGGGACTAGCACAGATACGCAGTATTTT. This translates into CASSYDGGTSTDTQYF.

This chain links TRBV24-1 with TRBJ1-6, with a possible D match to TRBD1 (5 bases). Per the germline V gene, CDR1 is KGHDR and CDR2 is SFDVKD. There are 14 residues in the CDR3. V lost 11 bases to trimming and J lost 3 bases, with 13 bases between them. CDR3 sequence reads: CAKIQALYNSPLHF. The CDR3 nucleotides read TGTGCCAAGATACAGGCCCTCTATAATTCACCCCTCCACTTT.

CDR3 bases: TGTGCCAGCAGCCCCTCTGACTTCGATGAGCAGTTCTTC. This encodes CASSPSDFDEQFF. The chain links TRBV11-3 to TRBJ2-1; D remains unclear. Germline V gene lookup returns CDR1 SGHNT and CDR2 YENEEA. CDR3 length: 13 amino acids. V gave up 5 bases and J gave up 8 bases, with 13 bases separating them.

The V call is TRBV3-1 (or the pseudogene TRBV3-2), the J call TRBJ2-7; 7 bases are a match to TRBD1. The germline CDR1 and CDR2 sequences are LGHDT and YNNKEL (reference sequence). The trim removed 3 bases at V and 1 base at J, leaving 3 bases unmatched. The CDR3 totals 14 residues. Written as DNA, the CDR3 is TGTGCCAGCAGCCAGCAGGGGGTTTCCTACGAGCAGTACTTC. This codes for CASSQQGVSYEQYF.

The J gene is TRBJ2-3, the V gene TRBV11-3; 11 bases fit TRBD2. CDR1 is SGHNT, CDR2 YENEEA, per germline. V gave up 5 bases and J gave up 5 bases; unmatched junction bases: 12. CDR3 length: 17 amino acids. The CDR3 spells CASSPGLAERYRDTQYF. CDR3 nucleotide sequence: TGTGCCAGCAGCCCGGGACTAGCGGAACGATACCGAGATACGCAGTATTTT.

V gene TRBV5-8 combines with J gene TRBJ2-3, with TRBD1 matching over 9 bases. This CDR3 contains 16 residues. Trimming cost V 5 bases and J 6 bases; bases outside gene matches: 13. CDR1 and CDR2 from the germline V gene are SGHTS and YDEGEE. CDR3 amino acids: CASSYPGQGQSDTQYF. The CDR3 coding sequence is TGTGCCAGCAGTTATCCAGGACAGGGGCAATCGGATACGCAGTATTTT. The full variable domain, with the rest looked up from reference TRBV5-8 and TRBJ2-3, is EAGVTQSPTHLIKTRGQQATLRCSPISGHTSVYWYQQALGLGLQFLLWYDEGEERNRGNFPPRFSGRQFPNYSSELNVNALELEDSALYLCASSYPGQGQSDTQYFGPGTRLTVL.

The chain recombines TRBV5-1 with TRBJ1-1; D call uncertain. The CDR3 has 14 residues. The germline V gene encodes CDR1 SGHRS and CDR2 YFSETQ. V was pared by 0 bases and J by 4 bases, with 10 bases between. CDR3 DNA: TGCGCCAGCAGCTTGGCCTTGTCGGGCACTGAAGCTTTCTTT. Translation gives CASSLALSGTEAFF.

This sequence joins TRBV10-3 and TRBJ2-7, with TRBD2 matching over 13 bases. Germline loops: CDR1 ENHRY, CDR2 SYGVKD. Trimming at V came to 6 bases and at J to 2 bases, leaving 1 base not matched to a gene. The CDR3 sequence is 14 residues long. The CDR3 loop is CAIRGLAGTYEQYF. CDR3 nucleotide sequence: TGTGCCATCAGGGGACTAGCGGGGACCTACGAGCAGTACTTC.

This clone was counted a few times. The V and J genes are TRBV2 and TRBJ1-5; TRBD1 matches at 10 bases. V was pared by 4 bases and J by 8 bases, with 8 bases of the junction left unmatched. There are 15 residues in the CDR3. Looked up from germline, CDR1 is SNHLY and CDR2 is FYNNEI. CDR3 amino acids: CASSGDRGGLKPQHF. CDR3 in DNA: TGTGCCAGCAGTGGGGACAGGGGAGGTTTAAAGCCCCAGCATTTT.

This clone was found a few times. This chain connects TRBV19 to TRBJ1-6; D possibly corresponds to TRBD1 (5 bases). V was clipped by 11 bases and J by 6 bases, with 23 bases between them. Germline loops: CDR1 LNHDA, CDR2 SQIVND (reference sequence). This CDR3 is 16 amino acids long. For the CDR3, the DNA is TGTGCCTGCTCAAACCAGGGCTCTCCGGGTAATTCACCCCTCCACTTT. Translating it yields CACSNQGSPGNSPLHF.

This clone was found a few times. The rearrangement joins TRBV3-1 (or the pseudogene TRBV3-2) to TRBJ2-4; TRBD1 matches at 8 bases. The V segment lost 0 bases and the J segment 1 base; nucleotides outside the gene matches: 17. The length of the CDR3 is 21 residues. CDR1 and CDR2 (germline): LGHDT, YNNKEL (reference sequence). The DNA of the CDR3 is TGTGCCAGCAGCCAAGAGGGGCGGGGTCGGCCAGGGGGCGCTGCCAAAAACATTCAGTACTTC. It translates to CASSQEGRGRPGGAAKNIQYF.

This chain uses TRBV20-1 with TRBJ2-7, with 12 bases lining up with TRBD2. Germline CDR1 reads DFQATT; CDR2 reads SNEGSKA (reference sequence). V gave up 3 bases and J gave up 6 bases; unmatched junction bases: 15. The length of the CDR3 is 17 residues. The CDR3: CSASSLAGGPLGREQYF. CDR3 in DNA: TGCAGTGCTAGTAGTCTAGCGGGAGGGCCCTTGGGCCGCGAGCAGTACTTC.

This clone is medium-sized by share. The J gene is TRBJ2-3, the V gene TRBV28, with TRBD2 matching 7 bases. CDR3 length: 14 amino acids. V shed 3 bases, J shed 1 base, and the junction held 1 base outside the gene matches. Germline assignment: CDR1 MDHEN and CDR2 SYDVKM. CDR3 nucleotide sequence: TGTGCCAGCAGTTTCCTAGCGGGCACAGATACGCAGTATTTT. It yields the protein CASSFLAGTDTQYF.

In this sample, this clone turned up a few times. The chain employs TRBV28 and TRBJ1-1; D is ambiguous. Germline lookup yields CDR1 MDHEN and CDR2 SYDVKM. The CDR3 extends over 14 amino acids. Trimming cost V 6 bases and J 7 bases, with 18 bases left between them. The CDR3 loop reads CASSHNFRDFEAFF. The CDR3 bases are TGTGCCAGCAGCCACAATTTCCGGGATTTTGAAGCTTTCTTT. Full variable domain (rest looked up from reference TRBV28 and TRBJ1-1): DVKVTQSSRYLVKRTGEKVFLECVQDMDHENMFWYRQDPGLGLRLIYFSYDVKMKEKGDIPEGYSVSREKKERFSLILESASTNQTSMYLCASSHNFRDFEAFFGQGTRLTVV.

This clone was observed a few times. This chain connects TRBV30 to TRBJ1-5; weak D call: TRBD1 (5 bases). The CDR3 is 13 amino acids. Germline V gives CDR1 GTSNPN, CDR2 SVGIG (reference sequence). The V gene lost 2 bases and the J gene lost 6 bases, with 11 bases spanning the gap. For the CDR3, the DNA is TGTGCCTGGAGTACAAGGGGACTTCAGCCCCAGCATTTT. Translation gives CAWSTRGLQPQHF. The whole variable domain, filled in from reference TRBV30 and TRBJ1-5, reads SQTIHQWPATLVQPVGSPLSLECTVEGTSNPNLYWYRQAAGRGLQLLFYSVGIGQISSEVPQNLSASRPQDRQFILSSKKLLLSDSGFYLCAWSTRGLQPQHFGDGTRLSIL.

The V gene is TRBV12-3 or TRBV12-4, the J gene TRBJ1-1; D is possibly TRBD1 (5 bases). V shed 3 bases and J shed 3 bases, with 8 bases lying between them. The CDR3 has 13 residues. The CDR3 is CASSLKGYTEAFF. The CDR3 nucleotides are TGTGCCAGCAGTTTGAAGGGGTACACTGAAGCTTTCTTT.

For the CDR3, the DNA is TGTGCCAGCAGTACAGGGTCCTCGAAACAAGAGACCCAGTACTTC. Residues: CASSTGSSKQETQYF. The chain recombines TRBV11-3 with TRBJ2-5; possibly TRBD1 for D (6 bases). CDR3 length: 15 amino acids. Germline V lookup: CDR1 SGHNT, CDR2 YENEEA. Trimming took 6 bases from V and 2 from J, leaving 16 bases between them.

The V and J genes are TRBV7-9 and TRBJ2-5; D may be TRBD1 (6 bases). V was clipped by 5 bases and J by 2 bases, with 12 bases between them. The CDR3 has 14 residues. Germline CDR1 SEHNR, CDR2 FQNEAQ (reference sequence). The CDR3 is CASSLTGPQETQYF. The CDR3, as DNA: TGTGCCAGCAGCCTGACAGGTCCGCAAGAGACCCAGTACTTC.